This T cell receptor beta chain emerged from a study of T cell responses to AZD1222 COVID-19 vaccine. CDR3 size: 15 residues. CDR1 and CDR2 from the germline V gene are SQVTM and ANQGSEA. The junction had 5 bases not matched to a gene; V was cut back by 0 bases and J by 4 bases. As for this clone: Its antigen is unidentified.

General study points: Only after the peak T cell response were repertoires sampled. Females outnumbered males among donors, who were mostly white British; clonal diversity was possibly underestimated. Regions 160-218 and 743-854 held dominance among vaccine-associated CD4 TCRs, which spanned spike.

Using immunoSEQ multiplex PCR, the repertoire was profiled, and TCRdb retains in-frame clones only, with some absent. The sample shows approximately 130,000 clones, roughly 87% of them seen only once. This receptor was taken from an adult who received the AZD1222 COVID-19 vaccine. Sequences were derived from peripheral blood, sampled 28 days after the second AZD1222 dose. This chain uses TRBV29-1 with TRBJ2-7; the match to TRBD1 covers 11 bases. The CDR3 region is CSVEDRGTGGYEQYF. Here the CDR3 DNA reads TGCAGCGTTGAAGATAGGGGGACAGGGGGGTACGAGCAGTACTTC.